These 20 T cell receptor beta chains originate from one sample sequenced in a study of technical replicates of blood from a few donors. Produced via immunoSEQ multiplex PCR; TCRdb's table is partial and in-frame only. The sample lists some 82,000 clones; roughly 97% were seen once. Sequencing was carried out using T cells isolated from PBMCs. All receptors come from a human donor in good health.

The chain uses TRBV29-1 and TRBJ1-1; D might be TRBD1 (5 bases). CDR1 SQVTM and CDR2 ANQGSEA come from the germline V gene. V lost 6 bases and J lost 1, with 9 bases in between. The CDR3 consists of 12 residues. The CDR3 here is CSVSGQNTEAFF. The CDR3 DNA reads TGCAGCGTGTCCGGACAGAACACTGAAGCTTTCTTT.

Here the CDR3 reads CASRRQETDYGYTF. Written as DNA, the CDR3 is TGTGCCAGCAGGAGACAGGAAACCGACTATGGCTACACCTTC. This chain links TRBV6-1 with TRBJ1-2; perhaps TRBD1 as D (6 bases). The V end lost 6 bases, the J end lost 3 bases, and 14 bases lay between the germline ends. The V gene's germline CDR1 is MNHNS and CDR2 SASEGT. There are 14 residues in the CDR3.

The chain joins TRBV10-1 to TRBJ2-7; D may be TRBD2 (7 bases). V was trimmed by 6 bases and J by 5 bases, leaving 20 bases between them. This CDR3 has 15 residues. Germline lookup yields CDR1 WNHNN and CDR2 SYGVQD (reference sequence). The CDR3 DNA is TGCGCCAGCAGGCGGGGGCGGAATAGCGGTGACGAGCAGTACTTC. Encoded protein: CASRRGRNSGDEQYF.

The chain couples TRBV21-1 to TRBJ1-1; the D call of TRBD1 is as the table states it, not checked on the DNA. TRBV21-1 corresponds to a pseudogene. The CDR3 is made up of 16 amino acids. The CDR3, as DNA: TGTGCCAGCAGCAAACCGGGGACACAAGAGTACACTGAAGCTTTCTTT. Its translation: CASSKPGTQEYTEAFF.

This chain uses TRBV7-8 with TRBJ2-5, with 13 nucleotides matching TRBD2. This CDR3 contains 16 residues. V was pared by 1 base and J by 2 bases, with 1 base of the junction left unmatched. Per germline, CDR1 SGHVS and CDR2 FQNEAQ. This CDR3 is CASSLGTSGGQETQYF. The CDR3 coding sequence is TGTGCCAGCAGCTTAGGGACTAGCGGGGGACAAGAGACCCAGTACTTC.

The genes are TRBV9 and TRBJ2-7, with TRBD1 matching over 7 bases. Germline values: CDR1 SGDLS, CDR2 YYNGEE. This CDR3 has 13 amino acids. J lost 6 bases, V lost 2 bases, and 5 bases had no gene match. The CDR3, as DNA: TGTGCCAGCAGCGTCGGGACAGAGCGCGAGCAGTACTTC. It codes for CASSVGTEREQYF.

This clone showed up just a few times. The chain employs TRBV7-6 and TRBJ2-4; no firm D call. The ends were cut back, 5 bases at V and 2 bases at J, with 4 bases in the middle. In germline, CDR1 is SGHVS, CDR2 FNYEAQ. CDR3 length equals 12 residues. The CDR3, as DNA: TGTGCCAGCAGCGGCCCCAAAAACATTCAGTACTTC. This translates into CASSGPKNIQYF.

V and J are TRBV5-4 and TRBJ1-3; 9 nucleotides match TRBD1. V lost 1 base to trimming and J lost 0 bases; unmatched junction nucleotides: 11. This CDR3 has 19 residues. From germline, CDR1 is SGHNT and CDR2 YYREEE (reference sequence). Here the CDR3 reads CASSLRTGDLLHSGNTIYF. For the CDR3, the DNA is TGTGCCAGCAGCTTGCGGACAGGGGACCTACTTCACTCTGGAAACACCATATATTTT. Full variable domain (missing parts from reference TRBV5-4 and TRBJ1-3): ETGVTQSPTHLIKTRGQQVTLRCSSQSGHNTVSWYQQALGQGPQFIFQYYREEENGRGNFPPRFSGLQFPNYSSELNVNALELDDSALYLCASSLRTGDLLHSGNTIYFGEGSWLTVV.

This clone was counted a single time. The chain joins TRBV2 to TRBJ2-1; possible D gene TRBD2, 5 bases. Germline values: CDR1 SNHLY, CDR2 FYNNEI. V was pared by 9 bases and J by 3 bases, with 15 bases between. The CDR3 loop spans 14 amino acids. DNA of the CDR3: TGTGCCAGTGGGATTAGTGAGGGCTACAATGAGCAGTTCTTC. This encodes CASGISEGYNEQFF.

This chain connects TRBV4-2 to TRBJ1-3, with TRBD1 matching 7 bases. CDR3 length equals 15 residues. The germline V gene has CDR1 LGHNA and CDR2 YNFKEQ. Germline trimming cut 0 bases from V and 6 bases from J; bases unmatched to any gene: 5. CDR3 nucleotides: TGTGCCAGCAGCCAAGATAATACAGGGGTAAACACCATATATTTT. This encodes CASSQDNTGVNTIYF.

The chain links TRBV30 to TRBJ1-2; D not resolved. The V and J ends lost 2 bases and 7 bases respectively, with 17 bases between them. The germline CDR1 and CDR2 sequences are GTSNPN and SVGIG (reference sequence). The length of the CDR3 is 14 residues. The CDR3 region has the DNA TGTGCCTGGAGTAAGAGAGAGGAGAGCTCTGGCTACACCTTC. Protein sequence: CAWSKREESSGYTF. The full variable domain, its missing parts supplied by reference TRBV30 and TRBJ1-2, is SQTIHQWPATLVQPVGSPLSLECTVEGTSNPNLYWYRQAAGRGLQLLFYSVGIGQISSEVPQNLSASRPQDRQFILSSKKLLLSDSGFYLCAWSKREESSGYTFGSGTRLTVV.

This clone has just one count. The chain has TRBV11-2 and TRBJ2-1; tentative D call: TRBD2 (5 bases). The length of the CDR3 is 13 residues. CDR1 is SGHAT and CDR2 is FQNNGV in the germline V gene. V lost 4 bases, J lost 9 bases, and 13 bases lay in between. The CDR3 DNA is TGTGCCAGCAGCTATTGGAGCGCGGGTGAGCAGTTCTTC. This codes for CASSYWSAGEQFF.

The chain has TRBV13 and TRBJ1-1, with TRBD1 identical over 7 bases. Trimming cost V 5 bases and J 1 base; bases outside gene matches: 7. From germline, CDR1 is PRHDT and CDR2 FYEKMQ (reference sequence). This CDR3 is built from 15 residues. Written as DNA, the CDR3 is TGTGCCAGCAGCCCTCGGACAGGAACGAACACTGAAGCTTTCTTT. It translates to CASSPRTGTNTEAFF.

V and J are TRBV2 and TRBJ2-1; 7 bases align to TRBD1. Germline CDR1 SNHLY, CDR2 FYNNEI. The CDR3 extends over 16 amino acids. The trim removed 1 base at V and 1 base at J, leaving 4 bases unmatched. The chain's CDR3 is CASSEDRGVSYNEQFF. CDR3 nucleotide sequence: TGTGCCAGCAGTGAAGACAGGGGAGTTTCCTACAATGAGCAGTTCTTC.

This clone appeared once. This chain joins TRBV6-1 and TRBJ2-7, with D hard to call. Trimming removed 1 base from V and 3 bases from J, with 7 bases in between. CDR3 length: 13 residues. Germline loops: CDR1 MNHNS, CDR2 SASEGT. The DNA for the CDR3 is TGTGCCAGCAGTGAAGAATTCCGCTACGAGCAGTACTTC. This sequence encodes CASSEEFRYEQYF.

This sequence joins TRBV9 and TRBJ2-3; 10 nucleotides line up with TRBD2. The CDR3 contains 16 residues. The germline gives CDR1 SGDLS, CDR2 YYNGEE. V lost 0 bases to trimming and J lost 3 bases; unmatched junction nucleotides: 4. The CDR3, as DNA: TGTGCCAGCAGCGTAGGTCTGGGACTAGCGACAGATACGCAGTATTTT. Amino acid sequence: CASSVGLGLATDTQYF.

The chain links TRBV6-6 to TRBJ2-1; TRBD2 might be the D (5 bases). Trimming removed 5 bases at V and 0 bases at J, with 11 bases between. The CDR3 consists of 15 residues. The V gene's germline CDR1 is MNHNY and CDR2 SVGAGI (reference sequence). The CDR3 sequence is CASSQKAASYNEQFF. The CDR3, as DNA: TGTGCCAGCAGTCAAAAAGCGGCCTCCTACAATGAGCAGTTCTTC.

This chain connects TRBV6-9 to TRBJ1-1; D remains ambiguous. The CDR3 runs 15 residues. The germline V gene has CDR1 MNHGY and CDR2 SVAAGI. Trimming pared 2 bases from V and 3 bases from J, leaving 13 bases between. In DNA, the CDR3 is TGTGCCAGCAGTTATCGGAGGACCGGGGACACTGAAGCTTTCTTT. Its protein is CASSYRRTGDTEAFF.

The V call is TRBV27, the J call TRBJ2-7, with TRBD2 matching 8 bases. Germline V gene lookup returns CDR1 MNHEY and CDR2 SMNVEV (reference sequence). This CDR3 has 13 amino acids. V lost 6 bases, J lost 4 bases, and 5 bases stayed unmatched. The CDR3 coding sequence is TGTGCCAGCAGGGAGCGGGAGACATACGAGCAGTACTTC. Protein sequence: CASRERETYEQYF.

This clone was recorded only once. The chain is built from TRBV5-6 and TRBJ2-3, with D unclear. Trimming removed 2 bases at V and 5 bases at J, with 3 bases between. Germline-derived CDR1 and CDR2 are SGHDT and YYEEEE. CDR3 length: 11 amino acids. CDR3 region: CASSFQDTQYF. CDR3 in DNA: TGTGCCAGCAGCTTCCAAGATACGCAGTATTTT. The full variable domain, completed using reference TRBV5-6 and TRBJ2-3, is DAGVTQSPTHLIKTRGQQVTLRCSPKSGHDTVSWYQQALGQGPQFIFQYYEEEERQRGNFPDRFSGHQFPNYSSELNVNALLLGDSALYLCASSFQDTQYFGPGTRLTVL.